These 8 T cell receptor beta chains share one sample of origin, sequenced in a study of shared clonotypes between healthy human individuals. Measured with immunoSEQ multiplex PCR; TCRdb has only the in-frame clones, and not every one. Of 2 million to 2.5 million clones in the sample, roughly 92% are singletons; the top ten hold more than 0.35%. The specimen sequenced was naive CD4+ T cells from PBMCs. Subset here: CD45RA+ positively selected. These TCRs come from a man between 18 and 35 years old in good health. Some clones in this sample may be carry-over from other donors' samples.

The CDR3: CASSLTRTVLSGNTIYF. Here the CDR3 DNA reads TGTGCCAGCTCTCTAACAAGGACAGTCCTCTCTGGAAACACCATATATTTT. V and J are TRBV18 and TRBJ1-3; tentative D call: TRBD1 (6 bases). The CDR3 is 17 residues long. Trimming took off 6 bases at V and 0 bases at J, with 18 bases between the two ends. In germline, CDR1 is KGHSH, CDR2 LQKENI.

With respect to this clone: Other DNA variants within this sample encode the same CDR3. The chain has TRBV7-9 and TRBJ2-6; unclear D gene. Looked up from germline, CDR1 is SEHNR and CDR2 is FQNEAQ (reference sequence). V was clipped by 2 bases and J by 0 bases, with 5 bases between them. The CDR3 runs to 15 residues. The CDR3 spells CASSLRASGANVLTF. The CDR3 region has the DNA TGTGCCAGCAGCTTACGGGCCTCTGGGGCCAACGTCCTGACTTTC.

This chain uses TRBV29-1 with TRBJ2-5, with 7 bases lining up with TRBD1. The junction had 6 bases not matched to a gene; V was cut back by 5 bases and J by 6 bases. Germline V gene lookup returns CDR1 SQVTM and CDR2 ANQGSEA. CDR3 length: 12 amino acids. CDR3 coding DNA: TGCAGCGTTCGGACACAGGGGCAGACCCAGTACTTC. It specifies CSVRTQGQTQYF.

The CDR3 coding sequence is TGTGCCAGCAGCAGAATATACTCGGGGTTTCCAATGTCTGGAAACACCATATATTTT. It specifies CASSRIYSGFPMSGNTIYF. This chain links TRBV7-9 with TRBJ1-3; D unclear. There are 19 residues in the CDR3. Germline V gene data show CDR1 as SEHNR and CDR2 as FQNEAQ (reference sequence). V lost 5 bases and J lost 1, with 24 bases in between.

The J gene is TRBJ1-2, the V gene TRBV28, with 10 bases matching TRBD1. This CDR3 has 16 amino acids. CDR1 MDHEN and CDR2 SYDVKM come from the germline V gene. Unmatched junction bases numbered 8, after V lost 2 bases and J lost 5 bases. CDR3 nucleotides: TGTGCCAGCAGTTTAGCCGGGACAGGGGATAAATATGGCTACACCTTC. It specifies CASSLAGTGDKYGYTF.

The chain combines TRBV2 with TRBJ2-3, with a tentative D call TRBD1 (6 bases). Deletions cut 3 bases from V and 3 bases from J, with 19 bases between. Germline V gene data show CDR1 as SNHLY and CDR2 as FYNNEI. The CDR3 spans 17 residues. The CDR3 nucleotides read TGTGCCAGCAGTGACCAGGGGTACTTCCACCGTACAGATACGCAGTATTTT. The encoded protein is CASSDQGYFHRTDTQYF.

This CDR3 reads CSVEDRRGRETQYF. The CDR3 bases are TGCAGCGTTGAAGATCGTCGGGGGAGAGAGACCCAGTACTTC. The chain couples TRBV29-1 to TRBJ2-5, with a weak D call TRBD2 (6 bases). The V end was cut by 0 bases, the J end by 4 bases, with 12 bases between. Germline V gene data show CDR1 as SQVTM and CDR2 as ANQGSEA. CDR3 length: 14 residues.

The V and J genes are TRBV7-9 and TRBJ1-4; 8 bases fit TRBD1. V shed 11 bases and J 6 bases; nucleotides not matched to a gene: 11. The CDR3 totals 14 residues. Germline V gene data show CDR1 as SEHNR and CDR2 as FQNEAQ (reference sequence). This CDR3 is CAGGQEGRDEKLFF. DNA of the CDR3: TGTGCCGGGGGACAGGAGGGAAGGGATGAAAAACTGTTTTTT. The full variable domain, in which reference TRBV7-9 and TRBJ1-4 provide the parts outside the CDR3, is DTGVSQNPRHKITKRGQNVTFRCDPISEHNRLYWYRQTLGQGPEFLTYFQNEAQLEKSRLLSDRFSAERPKGSFSTLEIQRTEQGDSAMYLCAGGQEGRDEKLFFGSGTQLSVL.